This record looks at one TCR beta chain sequence and its context. TEMRA cells were FACS-enriched, and CD8+ and CD4+ T cells were isolated negatively. These data originate in a study of CD8 T cells in Susac syndrome. Trimming cost V 0 bases and J 5 bases, with 11 bases left between them. The CDR3 covers 15 residues. The germline V gene has CDR1 SGDLS and CDR2 YYNGEE. Random-hexamer reverse transcription was applied to roughly 0.5 to 1 ug RNA. TCRdb used MiXCR to reprocess the immunoSEQ multiplex PCR reads, holding one entry per CDR3 protein. This table holds about 190,000 distinct CDR3 sequences, just under 95% found once.

The TCR comes from a human donor with Susac syndrome. Material for sequencing was CD8+ T cells from PBMCs. The chain recombines TRBV9 with TRBJ1-4; no reliable D call. CDR3 nucleotides: TGTGCCAGCAGCGTAGCAGGACGGATAAATGAAAAACTGTTTTTT. Protein: CASSVAGRINEKLFF.